This T cell receptor beta chain was sequenced for a study of T cell clonality in common variable immunodeficiency. Study-wide points: Reportedly, TCR beta sequences from common variable immunodeficiency showed fewer deletions and N-nucleotide insertions.

This clone is termed medium-sized. Its target is unknown. The read comes to an end 3 residues before the CDR3 does, leaving the germline J gene to fill in the end. Diagnosis required reduced IgG, IgA and/or IgM with specific antibody deficiency. Using immunoSEQ multiplex PCR, the repertoire was profiled, and TCRdb retains in-frame clones only, with some absent. There are roughly 14,000 clones in the sample, none observed a single time. The CDR3 sequence is 14 residues long. Deletions cut 6 bases from V and 2 bases from J, with 11 bases between. The chain combines TRBV12-3 or TRBV12-4 with TRBJ2-1; a possible D gene is TRBD1 (6 bases). Sequencing was done on a sample of peripheral blood mononuclear cells. The clonotype was recovered from a human donor with common variable immunodeficiency. The CDR3: CASSLRGPYNEQFF. The part of the CDR3 DNA that was read is TGTGCCAGCAGCCTCAGGGGTCCCTACAATGAG.